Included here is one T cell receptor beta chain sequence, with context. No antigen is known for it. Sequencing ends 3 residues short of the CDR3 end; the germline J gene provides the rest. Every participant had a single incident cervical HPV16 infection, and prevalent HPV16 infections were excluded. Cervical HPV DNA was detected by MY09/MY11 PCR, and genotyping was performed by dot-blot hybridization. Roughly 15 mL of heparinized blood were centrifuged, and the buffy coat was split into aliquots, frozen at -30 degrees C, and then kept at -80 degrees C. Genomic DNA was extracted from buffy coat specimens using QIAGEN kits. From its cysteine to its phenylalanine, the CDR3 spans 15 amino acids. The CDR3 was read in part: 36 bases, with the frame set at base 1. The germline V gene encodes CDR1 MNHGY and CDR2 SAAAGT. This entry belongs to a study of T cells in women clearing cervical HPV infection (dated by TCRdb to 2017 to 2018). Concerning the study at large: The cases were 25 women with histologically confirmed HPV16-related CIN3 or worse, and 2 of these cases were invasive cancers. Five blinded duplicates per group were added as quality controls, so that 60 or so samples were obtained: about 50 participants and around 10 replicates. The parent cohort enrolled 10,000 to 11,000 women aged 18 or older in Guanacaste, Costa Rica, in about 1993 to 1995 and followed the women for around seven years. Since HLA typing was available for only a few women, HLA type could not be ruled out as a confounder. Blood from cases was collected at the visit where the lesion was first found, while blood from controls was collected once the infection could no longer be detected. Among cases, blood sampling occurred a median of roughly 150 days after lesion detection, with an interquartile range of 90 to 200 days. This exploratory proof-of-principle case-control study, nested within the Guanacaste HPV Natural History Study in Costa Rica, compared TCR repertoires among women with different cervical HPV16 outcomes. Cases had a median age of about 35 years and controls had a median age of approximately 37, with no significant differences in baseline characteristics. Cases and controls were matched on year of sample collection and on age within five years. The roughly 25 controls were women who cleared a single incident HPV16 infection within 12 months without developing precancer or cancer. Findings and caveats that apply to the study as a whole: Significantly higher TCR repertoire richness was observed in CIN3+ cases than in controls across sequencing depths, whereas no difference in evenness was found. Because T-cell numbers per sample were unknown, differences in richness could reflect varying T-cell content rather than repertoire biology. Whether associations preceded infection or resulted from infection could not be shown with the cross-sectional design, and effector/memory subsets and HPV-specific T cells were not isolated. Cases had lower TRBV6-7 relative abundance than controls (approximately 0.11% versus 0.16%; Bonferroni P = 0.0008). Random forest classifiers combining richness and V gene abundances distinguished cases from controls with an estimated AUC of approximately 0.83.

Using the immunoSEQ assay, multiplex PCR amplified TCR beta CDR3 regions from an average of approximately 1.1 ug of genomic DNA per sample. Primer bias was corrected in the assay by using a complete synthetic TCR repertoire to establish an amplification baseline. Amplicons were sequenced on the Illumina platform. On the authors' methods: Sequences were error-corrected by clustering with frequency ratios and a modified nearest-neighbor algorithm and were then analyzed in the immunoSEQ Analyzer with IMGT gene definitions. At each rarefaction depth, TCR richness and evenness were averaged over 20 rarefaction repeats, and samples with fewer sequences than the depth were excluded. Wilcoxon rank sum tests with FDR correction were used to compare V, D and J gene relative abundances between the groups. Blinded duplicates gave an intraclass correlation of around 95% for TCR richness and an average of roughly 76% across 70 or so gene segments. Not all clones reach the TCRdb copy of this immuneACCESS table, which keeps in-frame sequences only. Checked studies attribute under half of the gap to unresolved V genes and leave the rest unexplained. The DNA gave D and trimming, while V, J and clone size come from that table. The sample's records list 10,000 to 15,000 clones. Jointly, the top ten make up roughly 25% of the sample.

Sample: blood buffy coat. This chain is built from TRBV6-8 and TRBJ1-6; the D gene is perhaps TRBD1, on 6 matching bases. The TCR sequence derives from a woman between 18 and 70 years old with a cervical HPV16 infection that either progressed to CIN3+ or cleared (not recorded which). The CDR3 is CASATRQVAGWTLHF. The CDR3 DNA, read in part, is TGTGCCAGCGCTACCAGACAGGTTGCCGGCTGGACC.